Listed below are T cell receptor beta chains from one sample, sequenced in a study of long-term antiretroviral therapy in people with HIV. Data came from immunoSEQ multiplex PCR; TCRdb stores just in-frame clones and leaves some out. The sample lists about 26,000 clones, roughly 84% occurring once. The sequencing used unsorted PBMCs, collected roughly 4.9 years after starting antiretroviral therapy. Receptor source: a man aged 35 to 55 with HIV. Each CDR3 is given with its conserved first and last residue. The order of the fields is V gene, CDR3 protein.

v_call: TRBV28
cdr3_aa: CASSLFPLTGDYGYTF

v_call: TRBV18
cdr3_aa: CASSPRYNEQFF

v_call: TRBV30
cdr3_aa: CAWSSSWRSGANVLTF

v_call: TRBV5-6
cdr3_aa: CASSLDTYSGANVLTF

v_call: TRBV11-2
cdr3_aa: CASSLARQNLGRYEQYF

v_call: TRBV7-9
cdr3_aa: CASRQGWGDTEAFF

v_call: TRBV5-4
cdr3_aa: CASSFFAGLSEQYF

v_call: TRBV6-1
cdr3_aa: CASSAGDGAYYEQYF

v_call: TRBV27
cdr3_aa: CASSLMGAATYEQYF

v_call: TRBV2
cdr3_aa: CASSKRTSNYGYTF

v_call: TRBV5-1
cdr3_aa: CASSANTDTQYF

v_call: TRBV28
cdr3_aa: CASSKPETAENEQFF

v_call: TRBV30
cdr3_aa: CAWSPEGLAGGPRNIQYF

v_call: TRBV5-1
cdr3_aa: CASSLVAGEGYEQYF

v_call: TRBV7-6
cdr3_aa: CASSLLIAGGPNEQFF

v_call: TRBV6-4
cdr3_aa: CASSDSSGRGDEQFF

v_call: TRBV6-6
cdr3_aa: CASSRISGTGVYEQYF

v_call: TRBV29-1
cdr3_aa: CSVYGTSGGRQETQYF

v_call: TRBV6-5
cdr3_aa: CASSQGQGGGNTIYF

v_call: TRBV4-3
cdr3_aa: CASSPGTSGSDEQFF

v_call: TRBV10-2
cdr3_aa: CASSESGTGRDEQYF

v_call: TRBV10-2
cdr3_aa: CASSTPGRSGELFF

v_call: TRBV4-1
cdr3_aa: CASSQVPGGAGHNEQFF

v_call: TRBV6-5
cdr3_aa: CASSYRGVRGSYEQYF

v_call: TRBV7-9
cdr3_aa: CASSLGPGTRYGYTF

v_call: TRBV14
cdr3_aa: CASSHRAFSTDTQYF

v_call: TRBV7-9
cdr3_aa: CASSPPPGISPLHF

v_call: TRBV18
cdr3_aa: CASSRTGSGELFF

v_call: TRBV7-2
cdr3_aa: CASGPGQGRTEAFF

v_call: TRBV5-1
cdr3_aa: CASSLAPTGAGYTF

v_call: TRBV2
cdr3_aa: CASTIAGGFSTDTQYF

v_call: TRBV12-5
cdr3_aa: CASGPYGGSYNEQFF

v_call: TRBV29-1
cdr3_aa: CSVEDFAGRTGELFF

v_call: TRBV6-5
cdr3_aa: CASSYRGRQSSYEQYF

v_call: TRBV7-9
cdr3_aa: CASSLGAGDQPQHF

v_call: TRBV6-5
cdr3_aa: CASSYSEDSGYTF

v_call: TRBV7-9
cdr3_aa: CASSFPLAGVTYNEQFF

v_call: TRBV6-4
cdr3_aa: CASSEGSTGELFF

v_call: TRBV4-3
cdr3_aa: CASSQEGSGKTDTQYF

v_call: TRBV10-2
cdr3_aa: CASSESIGPTYGYTF

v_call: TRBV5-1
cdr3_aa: CASSLGSTGDIGYTF

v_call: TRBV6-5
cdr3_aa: CASTSRVGPPYEQYF

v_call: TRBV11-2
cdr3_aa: CASKRPGNYGYTF

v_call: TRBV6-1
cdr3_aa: CASSGSTSGNQPQHF

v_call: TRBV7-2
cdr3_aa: CASSLVGLPEQFF

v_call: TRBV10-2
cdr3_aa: CASSVNRGEQYF

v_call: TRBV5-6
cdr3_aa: CASSFASGATDTQYF

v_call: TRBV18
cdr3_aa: CASSQQGANTEAFF

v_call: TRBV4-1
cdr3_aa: CASSQDGRKPSGANVLTF

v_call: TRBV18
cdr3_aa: CASSPIRTDQETQYF

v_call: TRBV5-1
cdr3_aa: CASSLAQAGQGTTYGYTF